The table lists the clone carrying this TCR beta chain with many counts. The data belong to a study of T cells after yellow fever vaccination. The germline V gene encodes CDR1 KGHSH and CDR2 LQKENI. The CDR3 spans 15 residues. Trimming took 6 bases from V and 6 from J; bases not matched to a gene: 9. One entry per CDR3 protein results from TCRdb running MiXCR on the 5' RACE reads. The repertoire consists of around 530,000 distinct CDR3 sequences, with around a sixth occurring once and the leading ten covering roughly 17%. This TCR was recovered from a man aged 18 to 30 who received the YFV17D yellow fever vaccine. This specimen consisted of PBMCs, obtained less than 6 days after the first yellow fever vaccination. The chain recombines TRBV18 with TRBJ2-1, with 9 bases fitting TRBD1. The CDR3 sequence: CASSWQQGASNEQFF. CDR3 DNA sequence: TGTGCCAGCTCCTGGCAACAGGGGGCCTCCAATGAGCAGTTCTTC.